This TCR beta chain was profiled in a study of cytomegalovirus exposure and HLA in healthy donors. Amplification used 60 Vbeta primers and 13 Jbeta primers. Clones were sequenced by immunoSEQ multiplex PCR, and TCRdb holds only the in-frame ones, with some missing. The table includes some 150,000 clones, less than 90% detected once. In germline, CDR1 is SNHLY, CDR2 FYNNEI. V lost 6 bases, J lost 0 bases, and 7 bases stayed unmatched. The CDR3 is made up of 17 amino acids. The sequence came from a boy between 2 and 10 years old in good health and CMV-seronegative. The chain employs TRBV2 and TRBJ2-3; 12 bases agree with TRBD2. The sequencing input was PBMCs. The DNA for the CDR3 is TGTGCCAGCAGAGACGGACTAGCGGGACGTAGCACAGATACGCAGTATTTT. It is translated as CASRDGLAGRSTDTQYF.